The rows below give T cell receptor beta chains drawn from one sample of a study of blood T cell repertoires in COVID-19. Assay: immunoSEQ multiplex PCR; the TCRdb copy retains only in-frame clones and omits some. Here the sample spans 110,000 to 150,000 clones, 81% being singletons. Source material: peripheral blood. These TCRs come from a human donor in a cohort sampled during active COVID-19. Both conserved end residues are part of each CDR3. The order of the fields is clone size, D gene, J gene, V gene, CDR3 DNA, CDR3 protein. The D gene is left open where the match is weak. A row's size may be missing; if present it is once, few, many or a size class.

size: -
D: TRBD2
J: TRBJ2-5
V: TRBV7-2
DNA: TGTGCCAGCAGCCCCCGAGGACTAGCGGGAGGGCGAACCCAAGAGACCCAGTACTTC
CDR3: CASSPRGLAGGRTQETQYF

size: -
D: TRBD1
J: TRBJ2-7
V: TRBV27
DNA: TGTGCCAGCAGTAGGGACAGCGGCTACGAGCAGTACTTC
CDR3: CASSRDSGYEQYF

size: -
D: TRBD1
J: TRBJ2-6
V: TRBV9
DNA: TGTGCCAGCAGCCCCGACAGGGGATCTTTCTCTGGGGCCAACGTCCTGACTTTC
CDR3: CASSPDRGSFSGANVLTF

size: -
D: -
J: TRBJ1-3
V: TRBV9
DNA: TGTGCCAGCAGCGTAGACGGCTCTGGAAACACCATATATTTT
CDR3: CASSVDGSGNTIYF

size: -
D: -
J: TRBJ2-1
V: TRBV5-5
DNA: TGTGCCAGCAGCTTGGGACAGGAGACCTACAATGAGCAGTTCTTC
CDR3: CASSLGQETYNEQFF

size: once
D: -
J: TRBJ1-2
V: TRBV28
DNA: TGTGCCAGCAGGCAAAGGTCAGGGGCAGGCTATGGCTACACCTTC
CDR3: CASRQRSGAGYGYTF

size: -
D: -
J: TRBJ1-5
V: TRBV27
DNA: TGTGCCAGCAGAGCAGGCAATAGCAATCAGCCCCAGCATTTT
CDR3: CASRAGNSNQPQHF

size: -
D: -
J: TRBJ2-5
V: TRBV27
DNA: TGTGCCAGCAGTTTGAGGGAGAGGGAGACCCAGTACTTC
CDR3: CASSLRERETQYF

size: -
D: TRBD2
J: TRBJ2-5
V: TRBV4-2
DNA: TGTGCCAGCGGGACTGGACTAGCGGGAGCGGGTGAGACCCAGTACTTC
CDR3: CASGTGLAGAGETQYF

size: -
D: TRBD1
J: TRBJ1-2
V: TRBV2
DNA: TGTGCCAGCAGTGAAAGACAGGGGATCTATGGCTACACCTTC
CDR3: CASSERQGIYGYTF

size: -
D: -
J: TRBJ2-7
V: TRBV28
DNA: TGTGCCAGCAGCCCTAGCGTCTACGAGCAGTACTTC
CDR3: CASSPSVYEQYF

size: -
D: TRBD2
J: TRBJ2-5
V: TRBV5-6
DNA: TGTGCCAGCAGCTTTTACAGCGGGAGGGCCTTAGAGACCCAGTACTTC
CDR3: CASSFYSGRALETQYF

size: -
D: -
J: TRBJ2-7
V: TRBV9
DNA: TGTGCCAGCAGCGTAAGTCCAGGCACCTCCTACGAGCAGTACTTC
CDR3: CASSVSPGTSYEQYF

size: -
D: TRBD2
J: TRBJ2-1
V: TRBV9
DNA: TGTGCCAGCAGCGATGGCGGGAGCGGGCATGAGCAGTTCTTC
CDR3: CASSDGGSGHEQFF

size: once
D: TRBD2
J: TRBJ2-7
V: TRBV19
DNA: TGTGCAACATCACTAGCGGGAGCTGTCTACGAGCAGTACTTC
CDR3: CATSLAGAVYEQYF

size: -
D: -
J: TRBJ2-7
V: TRBV5-1
DNA: TGCGCCAGCAGACAGAACTACGAGCAGTACTTC
CDR3: CASRQNYEQYF

size: -
D: -
J: TRBJ2-7
V: TRBV18
DNA: TGTGCCAGCTCACCCCCAGGGTTGAACTACGAGCAGTACTTC
CDR3: CASSPPGLNYEQYF

size: -
D: -
J: TRBJ1-4
V: TRBV5-1
DNA: TGCGCCAGCAGCTTGGCCGGGGTCGGAGAAAAACTGTTTTTT
CDR3: CASSLAGVGEKLFF